These T cell receptor beta chains were read from a single sample in a study of metastatic and nonmetastatic thyroid tumors. TCRdb re-called clones from the PCR reads using MiXCR. The table lists approximately 17,000 clones, around a quarter of them singletons. The material sequenced was adjacent normal tissue. The receptors were sampled from a female donor with papillary thyroid cancer or a benign thyroid nodule (not recorded which). Some clones in this sample may be carry-over from other donors' samples. The CDR3 runs from the conserved cysteine through the conserved F or W. D genes are given only for firm matches. Size is omitted from some rows. Given values are once, few, many or a class for expanded clones.

size	V	J	D	CDR3	DNA
NA	TRBV28	TRBJ2-7	NA	CASSLIYEQYF	TGTGCCAGCAGTTTAATCTACGAGCAGTACTTC
NA	TRBV6-1	TRBJ1-5	NA	CASSEQGLQPQHF	TGTGCCAGCAGTGAACAGGGGCTGCAGCCCCAGCATTTT
few	TRBV6-4	TRBJ2-1	TRBD1	CASSASIDREKFF	TGTGCCAGCAGCGCTTCAATAGACAGGGAGAAGTTCTTC
few	TRBV6-1	TRBJ1-6	NA	CASSPARAGPPLHF	TGTGCCAGCAGCCCCGCGCGGGCGGGACCACCCCTCCACTTT
few	TRBV2	TRBJ2-7	TRBD1	CASKGQGLYEQYF	TGTGCCAGCAAGGGACAGGGCTTATACGAGCAGTACTTC
NA	TRBV5-1	TRBJ1-1	NA	CASSLVGGGTEAFF	TGCGCCAGCAGCTTGGTAGGAGGGGGGACTGAAGCTTTCTTT
NA	TRBV6-2/TRBV6-3	TRBJ1-1	TRBD1	CASSFRDRVTEAFF	TGTGCCAGCAGTTTCCGGGACAGGGTCACTGAAGCTTTCTTT
few	TRBV7-9	TRBJ1-1	NA	CASSGILEAFF	TGTGCCAGCAGCGGTATTCTAGAAGCTTTCTTT
NA	TRBV28	TRBJ2-7	NA	CASSLGSHYEQYF	TGTGCCAGCAGTTTAGGGTCCCACTACGAGCAGTACTTC
few	TRBV27	TRBJ2-7	NA	CASRRGYEQYF	TGTGCCAGCCGGAGGGGCTACGAGCAGTACTTC
medium-sized	TRBV5-1	TRBJ2-5	NA	CASSLVPGVGETQYF	TGCGCCAGCAGCTTGGTCCCAGGGGTGGGGGAGACCCAGTACTTC
NA	TRBV2	TRBJ2-3	NA	CASRFFSPDTQYF	TGTGCCAGCAGATTCTTTTCCCCCGATACGCAGTATTTT
once	TRBV5-1	TRBJ2-1	TRBD2	CASSFALISGTYEQFF	TGCGCCAGCAGCTTCGCCTTGATTAGCGGGACGTATGAGCAGTTCTTC
few	TRBV6-1	TRBJ2-7	TRBD1	CASPGTGDYEQYF	TGTGCCAGCCCCGGGACAGGGGATTACGAGCAGTACTTC
few	TRBV24-1	TRBJ1-1	NA	CATRSGSRPEAFF	TGTGCCACCAGGTCAGGGTCGCGTCCTGAAGCTTTCTTT
large	TRBV11-1	TRBJ2-1	TRBD2	CASSARTSGDNEQFF	TGTGCCAGCAGCGCCCGGACTAGCGGAGACAATGAGCAGTTCTTC
NA	TRBV20-1	TRBJ2-7	TRBD1	CSARRQTGTNEQYF	TGCAGTGCTAGGCGGCAGACAGGGACGAACGAGCAGTACTTC
medium-sized	TRBV5-1	TRBJ1-1	TRBD1	CASSKRQGMNTEAFF	TGCGCCAGCAGCAAAAGACAGGGGATGAACACTGAAGCTTTCTTT
NA	TRBV7-9	TRBJ2-3	NA	CASSSTGVPTDTQYF	TGTGCCAGCAGCTCAACGGGAGTCCCCACAGATACGCAGTATTTT
NA	TRBV11-2	TRBJ2-7	NA	CASSLVLKNYEQYF	TGTGCCAGCAGCTTAGTACTTAAAAACTACGAGCAGTACTTC
medium-sized	TRBV7-8	TRBJ2-7	NA	CASSPRSPSYEQYF	TGTGCCAGCAGCCCCCGAAGTCCTTCCTACGAGCAGTACTTC
large	TRBV13	TRBJ1-2	NA	CASSLGSGTVGDGYTF	TGTGCCAGCAGCTTAGGGTCCGGGACGGTTGGGGATGGCTACACCTTC
many	TRBV20-1	TRBJ1-1	NA	CSARGDRGDTEAFF	TGCAGTGCTAGAGGGGACCGTGGGGACACTGAAGCTTTCTTT
once	TRBV20-1	TRBJ1-1	NA	CSARVGQGRSLNTEAFF	TGCAGTGCTAGAGTAGGCCAGGGGAGGTCGTTAAACACTGAAGCTTTCTTT
few	TRBV27	TRBJ2-1	NA	CASSSLRGGIYNEQFF	TGTGCCAGCAGTTCGTTAAGGGGCGGGATCTACAATGAGCAGTTCTTC
many	TRBV11-2	TRBJ1-2	NA	CASSSGWGGNYGYTF	TGTGCCAGCAGCTCTGGTTGGGGGGGTAACTATGGCTACACCTTC
few	TRBV6-2/TRBV6-3	TRBJ2-3	NA	CASSPRTDTQYF	TGTGCCAGCAGTCCCCGAACAGATACGCAGTATTTT
large	TRBV10-1	TRBJ2-1	TRBD2	CASSAGGEQFF	TGCGCCAGCAGTGCGGGGGGTGAGCAGTTCTTC
NA	TRBV2	TRBJ2-4	TRBD1	CASSEAWAGGPIAKNIQYF	TGTGCCAGCAGTGAAGCTTGGGCAGGGGGACCTATAGCCAAAAACATTCAGTACTTC